The source of this TCR beta chain is a study of T cells in localized non-small cell lung cancer. Findings and limits, study-wide: Owing to sequencing of a solitary tumor region, heterogeneity cannot be discounted. Adjacent lung exhibited a median of approximately 59 among the 100 most abundant tumor clones. A higher density of T cells in blood coincided with extended overall survival. Uninvolved neighboring lung showed the greatest T cell clonality, exceeding tumor.

Of note for this clone: Antigen unknown.

The germline CDR1 and CDR2 sequences are GTSNPN and SVGIG (reference sequence). V lost 0 bases and J lost 2, with 14 bases in between. The CDR3 is made up of 16 amino acids. Generated by immunoSEQ multiplex PCR, the TCRdb table keeps only in-frame clones and is missing some. Among some 64,000 clones, roughly 80% were seen once, and the ten largest hold 4.7%. The TCR comes from a man aged 35-75 years with stage II lung adenocarcinoma. Sequencing used PBMCs, obtained before any cancer treatment. The J gene is TRBJ2-1, the V gene TRBV30; the D call may be TRBD1 or TRBD2 (7 bases each). The CDR3 coding sequence is TGTGCCTGGAGTGTACCGGGGGGACAGCCCTACAATGAGCAGTTCTTC. Translation: CAWSVPGGQPYNEQFF. The complete variable domain, with remaining parts taken from reference TRBV30 and TRBJ2-1, reads SQTIHQWPATLVQPVGSPLSLECTVEGTSNPNLYWYRQAAGRGLQLLFYSVGIGQISSEVPQNLSASRPQDRQFILSSKKLLLSDSGFYLCAWSVPGGQPYNEQFFGPGTRLTVL.